This T cell receptor (beta chain) was retrieved from a study of blood T cell repertoires in COVID-19. The overall study: Researchers got acute and convalescent COVID-19 samples from the United States, Italy and Spain.

Individuals aged roughly 18 to 100 years were recruited from roughly 23 US areas. In the original workflow: Reference gene primers were amplified, and this amplification served to estimate nucleated cell counts. Here immunoSEQ multiplex PCR was the method, and the copy in TCRdb shows in-frame clones only, minus some. Clonal size and the V and J genes are those of that table, whereas D and trimming came from the DNA. The table shows about 170,000 clones, with approximately 87% occurring only once. Germline V gene sequence: CDR1 SGHRS, CDR2 YFSETQ. V lost 5 bases and J 0 bases, leaving 12 bases between the germline ends. CDR3 length equals 15 residues.

The rearrangement joins TRBV5-1 to TRBJ1-3; weak D call: TRBD1 (5 bases). This TCR came from a woman aged 45-65 years who had recovered from COVID-19. The sample was PBMCs or T cells enriched from blood (not recorded which). CDR3: CASRRDSRSGNTIYF. The CDR3 DNA follows: TGCGCCAGCAGACGGGACTCCCGCTCTGGAAACACCATATATTTT.